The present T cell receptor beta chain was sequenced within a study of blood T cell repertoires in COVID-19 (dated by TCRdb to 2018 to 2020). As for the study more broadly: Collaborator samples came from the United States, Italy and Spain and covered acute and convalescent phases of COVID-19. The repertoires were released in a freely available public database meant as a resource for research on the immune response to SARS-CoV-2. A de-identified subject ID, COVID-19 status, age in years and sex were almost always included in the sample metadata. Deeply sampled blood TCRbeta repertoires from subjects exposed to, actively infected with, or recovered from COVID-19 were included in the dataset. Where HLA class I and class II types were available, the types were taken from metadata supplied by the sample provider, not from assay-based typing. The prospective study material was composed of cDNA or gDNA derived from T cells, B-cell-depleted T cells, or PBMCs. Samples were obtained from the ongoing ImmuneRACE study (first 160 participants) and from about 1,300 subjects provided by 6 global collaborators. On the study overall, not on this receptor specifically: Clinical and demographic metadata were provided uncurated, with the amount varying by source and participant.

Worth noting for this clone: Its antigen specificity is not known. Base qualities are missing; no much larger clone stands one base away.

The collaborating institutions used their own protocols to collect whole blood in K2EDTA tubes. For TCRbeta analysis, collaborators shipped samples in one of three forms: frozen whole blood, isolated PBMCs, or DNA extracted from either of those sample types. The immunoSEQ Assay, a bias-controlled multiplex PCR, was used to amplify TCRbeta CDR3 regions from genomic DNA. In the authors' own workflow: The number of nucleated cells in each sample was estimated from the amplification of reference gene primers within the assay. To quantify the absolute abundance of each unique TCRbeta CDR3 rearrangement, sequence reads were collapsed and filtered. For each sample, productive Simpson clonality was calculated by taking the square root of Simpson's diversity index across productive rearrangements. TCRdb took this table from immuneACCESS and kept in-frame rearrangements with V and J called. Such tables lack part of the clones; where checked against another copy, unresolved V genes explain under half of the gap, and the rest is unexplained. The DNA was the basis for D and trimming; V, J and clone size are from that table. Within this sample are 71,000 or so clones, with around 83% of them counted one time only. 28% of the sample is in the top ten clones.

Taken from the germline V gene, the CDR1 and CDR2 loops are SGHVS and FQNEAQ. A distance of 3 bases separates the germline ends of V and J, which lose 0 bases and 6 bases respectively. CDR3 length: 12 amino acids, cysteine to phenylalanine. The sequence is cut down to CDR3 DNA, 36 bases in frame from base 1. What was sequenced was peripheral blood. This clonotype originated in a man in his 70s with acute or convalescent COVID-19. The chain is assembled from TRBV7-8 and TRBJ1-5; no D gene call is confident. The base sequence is TGTGCCAGCAGCTTAGCCATTCAGCCCCAGCATTTT. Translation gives CASSLAIQPQHF.